This TCR beta chain was recovered during a study of sequential checkpoint blockade in melanoma. Study summary: Maintenance nivolumab came after either treatment sequence.

Treatment defined: randomized to nivolumab then ipilimumab (arm A) or the reverse (arm B). This clone appeared a few times. The antigen is not known. Using immunoSEQ multiplex PCR, the repertoire was profiled, and TCRdb retains in-frame clones only, with some absent. The sample contains some 5,400 clones, under 20% of which appear only once. The CDR3 extends over 14 amino acids. The germline V gene has CDR1 MDHEN and CDR2 SYDVKM. Trimming cost V 5 bases and J 5 bases, with 15 bases left between them. The study, taken as a whole, reports: In arm A, pretreatment tumor clonality was associated with response. PD-L1 staining and CD8+ counts, not mutational load, tracked tumor T-cell clonality. About 30 times likelier clinical benefit followed increased tumor T-cell fraction and clonality.

This sequence was found in a human donor with melanoma. Sample: tumor tissue (inferred from file names), taken from a patient given nivolumab and ipilimumab in sequence. This chain connects TRBV28 to TRBJ1-1; the D gene is possibly TRBD1 (6 bases). CDR3 amino acids: CASSRGGRRTEAFF. The CDR3 region has the DNA TGTGCCAGCAGTCGTGGGGGGCGAAGAACTGAAGCTTTCTTT.